A selection of T cell receptor beta chains follows, all from one sample in a study of CD8 T cells in ankylosing spondylitis. TCRdb re-called the 5' RACE reads through MiXCR, storing one row per CDR3 protein. The sample consists of approximately 350,000 distinct CDR3 sequences, about 14% of them appearing once. Sequenced material: blood, either unsorted or a sorted T cell fraction (not recorded which). The receptor source for this set is a male donor with ankylosing spondylitis or in good health (not recorded which). Both conserved end residues are part of each CDR3. A D gene is named only where the DNA matches it firmly. Not every row has a clone size; where given, it reads once, few, many or a size class.

D	size	V	J	DNA	CDR3
NA	few	TRBV7-2	TRBJ2-3	TGTGCCAGCAGCTTAGTTCGGGCGGGAGATACGCAGTATTTT	CASSLVRAGDTQYF
NA	NA	TRBV20-1	TRBJ1-2	TGCAGTGCTAGACATCAGGGGAACTATGGCTACACCTTC	CSARHQGNYGYTF
TRBD2	few	TRBV11-3	TRBJ2-1	TGTGCCAGCAGCTTAACGGGAGGTCTGGATGAGCAGTTCTTC	CASSLTGGLDEQFF
TRBD2	once	TRBV5-5	TRBJ2-1	TGTGCCAGCAGACCGGGACTAGCGGGACAGCAGTTCTTC	CASRPGLAGQQFF
NA	few	TRBV7-8	TRBJ2-7	TGTGCCAGCAGCTTAGCTCCAGGGGCGGTGCAGTACTTC	CASSLAPGAVQYF
NA	NA	TRBV6-1	TRBJ1-5	TGTGCCAGCGGGAAAGGGGGGACGGGGAATCAGCCCCAGCATTTT	CASGKGGTGNQPQHF
NA	NA	TRBV18	TRBJ2-6	TGTGCCAGCTCATCCAACCTAGGTTCTGGGGCCAACGTCCTGACTTTC	CASSSNLGSGANVLTF
NA	NA	TRBV21-1	TRBJ2-1	TGTGCCAGCACCCCGGGCCACAGAGGACTAGCGCTTCACAATGAGCAGTTCTTC	CASTPGHRGLALHNEQFF
NA	once	TRBV4-1	TRBJ2-3	TGCGCCAGCAGCCAAGATCGGGCGCGGGGAGTACCAGATACGCAGTATTTT	CASSQDRARGVPDTQYF
NA	once	TRBV29-1	TRBJ2-3	TGCAGCGTTATCCAGGGTGTGATAGATACGCAGTATTTT	CSVIQGVIDTQYF
NA	few	TRBV12-3/TRBV12-4	TRBJ2-3	TGTGCCAGCACCTGGGGAGTCCCAGATACGCAGTATTTT	CASTWGVPDTQYF
NA	NA	TRBV5-1	TRBJ2-7	TGCGCCAGCAGCTCTATGGGATACGAGCAGTACTTC	CASSSMGYEQYF
TRBD2	NA	TRBV5-1	TRBJ2-1	TGCGCCAGCAGCTTGGGGATCCTAGCGGCCCCCTACAATGAGCAGTTCTTC	CASSLGILAAPYNEQFF
NA	NA	TRBV2	TRBJ1-2	TGTGCCAATCGACGCGAGGAAGTGGGCTATGGCTACACCTTC	CANRREEVGYGYTF
TRBD2	NA	TRBV3-1	TRBJ2-1	TGTGCCAGCAGCCAAAGCGGGGGAAGCTCCTACAATGAGCAGTTCTTC	CASSQSGGSSYNEQFF
TRBD2	NA	TRBV7-2	TRBJ2-1	TGTGCCAGCAGCTTAGCGACTAGCAGGAGCTCCTACAATGAGCAGTTCTTC	CASSLATSRSSYNEQFF
TRBD1	many	TRBV10-3	TRBJ1-2	TGTGCCATCAGTGAGCCAACAACAGGGGGAGGCTACACCTTC	CAISEPTTGGGYTF
NA	NA	TRBV7-9	TRBJ1-1	TGTGCCAGCAGCATATTCACAGAATCAGGTGAAGCTTTCTTT	CASSIFTESGEAFF
TRBD1	few	TRBV19	TRBJ1-1	TGTGCCAGTAGTATACTCCCGGGACAGTGGCTGAACACTGAAGCTTTCTTT	CASSILPGQWLNTEAFF
NA	NA	TRBV2	TRBJ1-5	TGTGCCAGCTTGGAAGATGCTCATCAGCCCCAGCATTTT	CASLEDAHQPQHF
NA	NA	TRBV19	TRBJ1-5	TGTGCCAGTAGTATAGAGAACCAGCCCCAGCATTTT	CASSIENQPQHF
TRBD2	few	TRBV4-2	TRBJ2-4	TGTGCCAGCAGCCAAGGTCCTAGCGGGGGGGACGCCCTAGCCAAAAACATTCAGTACTTC	CASSQGPSGGDALAKNIQYF
NA	NA	TRBV3-1	TRBJ2-7	TGTGCCAGCAGCCAAGGGATAGCGGTTAGCTACGAGCAGTACTTC	CASSQGIAVSYEQYF
TRBD1	many	TRBV20-1	TRBJ2-3	TGCAGTGCCCCGGACGGACAGGGCACAGATACGCAGTATTTT	CSAPDGQGTDTQYF
NA	NA	TRBV18	TRBJ2-1	TGTGCCAGCTCTCCGATAGTGAGCTCCTACAATGAGCAGTTCTTC	CASSPIVSSYNEQFF
NA	few	TRBV5-1	TRBJ1-2	TGCGCCAGCAGCTTGGGGACGGAACGTTATGGCTACACCTTC	CASSLGTERYGYTF
NA	few	TRBV7-2	TRBJ2-3	TGTGCCAGCAGCTTTACCCAGGGCACAGATACGCAGTATTTT	CASSFTQGTDTQYF
NA	NA	TRBV5-1	TRBJ1-5	TGCGCCAGCAGCTTGACGGGACAAGGGAATCAGCCCCAGCATTTT	CASSLTGQGNQPQHF
NA	NA	TRBV15	TRBJ1-2	TGTGCCACCAGCAGAGATGTCGTGGATGGGGACTATGGCTACACCTTC	CATSRDVVDGDYGYTF